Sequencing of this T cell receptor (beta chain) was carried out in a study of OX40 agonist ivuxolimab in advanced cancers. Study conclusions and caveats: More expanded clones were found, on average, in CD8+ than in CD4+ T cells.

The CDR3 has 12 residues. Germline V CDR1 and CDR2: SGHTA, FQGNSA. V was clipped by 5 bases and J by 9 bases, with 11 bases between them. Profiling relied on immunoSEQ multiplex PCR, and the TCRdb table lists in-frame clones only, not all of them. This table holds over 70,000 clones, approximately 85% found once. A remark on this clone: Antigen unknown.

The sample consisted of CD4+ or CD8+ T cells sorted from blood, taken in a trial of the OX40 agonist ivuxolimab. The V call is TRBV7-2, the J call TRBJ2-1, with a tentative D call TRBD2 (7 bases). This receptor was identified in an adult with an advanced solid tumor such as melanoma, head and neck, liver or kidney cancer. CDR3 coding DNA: TGTGCCAGCAGCCCGAGGGGGGGTGAGCAGTTCTTC. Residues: CASSPRGGEQFF.